Shown below are 10 T cell receptor beta chains from a single sample sequenced in a study of T cell repertoires in cytomegalovirus infection. In TCRdb, the reads were re-called with MiXCR into one record per CDR3 protein. The sample shows around 280,000 distinct CDR3 sequences, roughly a tenth of them seen only once. Source material: PBMCs. The receptors stem from a human donor in good health (CMV status not recorded). Some clones in this sample may be carry-over from other donors' samples.

The chain joins TRBV28 to TRBJ2-7; D possibly corresponds to TRBD2 (5 bases). Between the trimmed V and J ends, which lost 8 bases and 4 bases, there was a span of 18 bases. CDR1 is MDHEN and CDR2 is SYDVKM in the germline V gene. The CDR3 runs to 14 residues. The CDR3 bases are TGTGCCAGCCAAGGCGGAGGCCCCAGATACGAGCAGTACGTC. Its translation: CASQGGGPRYEQYV.

This clonotype was seen at least ten times. The CDR3 loop is CASSYAARLAVRETQYF. CDR3 nucleotide sequence: TGTGCCAGCAGTTACGCGGCGAGGCTAGCGGTGAGAGAGACCCAGTACTTC. The chain links TRBV6-6 to TRBJ2-5; 7 bases are shared with TRBD2. The germline V gene encodes CDR1 MNHNY and CDR2 SVGAGI (reference sequence). This CDR3 spans 17 amino acids. The J segment lost 4 bases and the V segment lost 2 bases, leaving 13 bases of the junction unmatched.

This clonotype was seen many times. J is TRBJ2-5 and V is TRBV7-9; a possible D gene is TRBD2 (6 bases). From germline, CDR1 is SEHNR and CDR2 FQNEAQ (reference sequence). This CDR3 contains 15 residues. V was cut by 0 bases and J by 5 bases, with 13 bases left in between. CDR3 region: CASSLAEGPGETQYF. CDR3 nucleotides: TGTGCCAGCAGCTTAGCGGAGGGGCCCGGGGAGACCCAGTACTTC.

This clonotype was seen only a few times. The rearrangement uses TRBV28 and TRBJ1-5; tentative D call: TRBD1 (5 bases). The CDR3 is 13 amino acids. Germline CDR1 and CDR2: MDHEN and SYDVKM. V was clipped by 10 bases and J by 2 bases, with 12 bases between them. The CDR3 bases are TGTGCCATCAGGGCCCAAGGCAATCAGCCCCAGCATTTT. It yields the protein CAIRAQGNQPQHF.

Ten or more counts support this clonotype. The J gene is TRBJ2-2, the V gene TRBV20-1; D not resolved. The CDR3 loop spans 14 amino acids. Germline loops: CDR1 DFQATT, CDR2 SNEGSKA (reference sequence). V was trimmed by 0 bases and J by 2 bases, leaving 7 bases between them. Written as DNA, the CDR3 is TGCAGTGCTAGAGATTTAGCCAACACCGGGGAGCTGTTTTTT. Protein: CSARDLANTGELFF.

This clonotype was recorded many times. The V gene is TRBV7-2, the J gene TRBJ1-4; D may be TRBD1 (5 bases). The CDR3 spans 15 residues. Deletions cut 6 bases from V and 5 bases from J, with 16 bases between. Germline CDR1 and CDR2: SGHTA and FQGNSA. CDR3 amino acids: CASSPPGRQNEKLFF. DNA for the CDR3: TGTGCCAGCAGTCCACCGGGACGCCAGAATGAAAAACTGTTTTTT.

This clonotype was counted at least ten times. The chain carries TRBV7-3 and TRBJ1-2; 9 bases map to TRBD1. This CDR3 contains 15 residues. Per germline, CDR1 SGHTA and CDR2 FQGTGA. Germline trimming cut 1 base from V and 7 bases from J; bases unmatched to any gene: 7. CDR3 sequence (DNA): TGTGCCAGCAGCTTAAACCCCGGGACAGGGTCTGGCTACACCTTC. Translating it yields CASSLNPGTGSGYTF. Full variable domain (missing parts from reference TRBV7-3 and TRBJ1-2): GAGVSQTPSNKVTEKGKYVELRCDPISGHTALYWYRQSLGQGPEFLIYFQGTGAADDSGLPNDRFFAVRPEGSVSTLKIQRTERGDSAVYLCASSLNPGTGSGYTFGSGTRLTVV.

This clonotype was counted many times. This chain connects TRBV29-1 to TRBJ2-7; the match to TRBD2 covers 12 bases. Germline V gene data show CDR1 as SQVTM and CDR2 as ANQGSEA. With 3 bases clipped from V and 1 base from J, the junction kept 1 base outside the gene matches. This CDR3 spans 14 amino acids. CDR3 region: CSVDGLAGSYEQYF. Here the CDR3 DNA reads TGCAGCGTTGATGGACTAGCGGGGTCCTACGAGCAGTACTTC.

This clonotype has a handful of counts. V gene TRBV20-1 combines with J gene TRBJ2-1, with D perhaps given as TRBD1 or TRBD2 (5 bases each). The CDR3 consists of 14 residues. V lost 1 base to trimming and J lost 3 bases, with 10 bases between them. Germline values: CDR1 DFQATT, CDR2 SNEGSKA (reference sequence). CDR3 sequence: CSARGGPLYNEQFF. CDR3 coding DNA: TGCAGTGCTAGAGGGGGACCGCTCTACAATGAGCAGTTCTTC.

This clonotype has a count of ten or more. This chain uses TRBV6-5 with TRBJ1-1, with unresolved D. Trimming took off 2 bases at V and 4 bases at J, with 8 bases between the two ends. Germline V lookup: CDR1 MNHEY, CDR2 SVGAGI. There are 13 residues in the CDR3. CDR3 region: CASSYPPGTEAFF. The CDR3 DNA reads as TGTGCCAGCAGTTACCCCCCGGGCACTGAAGCTTTCTTT.